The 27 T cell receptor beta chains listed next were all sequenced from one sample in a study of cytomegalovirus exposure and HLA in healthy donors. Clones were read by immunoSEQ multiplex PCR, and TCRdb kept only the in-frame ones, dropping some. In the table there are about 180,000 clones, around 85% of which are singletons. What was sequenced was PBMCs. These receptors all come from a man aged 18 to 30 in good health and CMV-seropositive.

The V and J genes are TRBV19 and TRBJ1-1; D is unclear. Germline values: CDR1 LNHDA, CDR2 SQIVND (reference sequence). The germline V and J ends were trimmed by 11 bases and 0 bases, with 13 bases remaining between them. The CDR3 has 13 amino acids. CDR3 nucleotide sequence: TGTGCCGCGAGCAGTAGCATGAACACTGAAGCTTTCTTT. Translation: CAASSSMNTEAFF.

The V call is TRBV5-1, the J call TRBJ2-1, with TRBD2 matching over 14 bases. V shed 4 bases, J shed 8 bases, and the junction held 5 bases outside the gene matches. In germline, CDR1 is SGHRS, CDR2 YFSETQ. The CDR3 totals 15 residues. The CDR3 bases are TGCGCCAGCAGCATAGGGACTAGCGGGGGAGATGAGCAGTTCTTC. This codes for CASSIGTSGGDEQFF.

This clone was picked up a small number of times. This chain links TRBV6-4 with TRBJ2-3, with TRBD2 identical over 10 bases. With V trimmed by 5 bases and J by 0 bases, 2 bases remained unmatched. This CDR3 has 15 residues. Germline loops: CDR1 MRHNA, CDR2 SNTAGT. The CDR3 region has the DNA TGTGCCAGCAGTTTAGCGGGGGGAAGCACAGATACGCAGTATTTT. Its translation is CASSLAGGSTDTQYF.

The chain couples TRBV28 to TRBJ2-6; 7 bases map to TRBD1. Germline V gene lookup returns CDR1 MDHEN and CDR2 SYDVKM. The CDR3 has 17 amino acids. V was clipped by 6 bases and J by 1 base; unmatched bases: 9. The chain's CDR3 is CASSLGGALSGANVLTF. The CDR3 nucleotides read TGTGCCAGCAGCCTAGGGGGCGCCTTGTCTGGGGCCAACGTCCTGACTTTC.

This CDR3 reads CASSLGLAGGRGEQFF. The CDR3 coding sequence is TGTGCCAGCTCACTAGGACTAGCGGGGGGTCGAGGGGAGCAGTTCTTC. The chain links TRBV18 to TRBJ2-1, with 14 bases identical to TRBD2. The CDR3 runs to 16 residues. V lost 4 bases to trimming and J lost 10 bases; unmatched junction nucleotides: 9. Germline assignment: CDR1 KGHSH and CDR2 LQKENI.

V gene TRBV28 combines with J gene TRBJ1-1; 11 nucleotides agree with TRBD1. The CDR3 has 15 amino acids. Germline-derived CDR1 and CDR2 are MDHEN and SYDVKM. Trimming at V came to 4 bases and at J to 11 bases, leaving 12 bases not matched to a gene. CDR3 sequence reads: CASSSPPGTGGRAFF. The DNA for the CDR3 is TGTGCCAGCAGTTCACCCCCCGGGACAGGGGGGCGCGCTTTCTTT. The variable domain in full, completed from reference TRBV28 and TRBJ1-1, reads DVKVTQSSRYLVKRTGEKVFLECVQDMDHENMFWYRQDPGLGLRLIYFSYDVKMKEKGDIPEGYSVSREKKERFSLILESASTNQTSMYLCASSSPPGTGGRAFFGQGTRLTVV.

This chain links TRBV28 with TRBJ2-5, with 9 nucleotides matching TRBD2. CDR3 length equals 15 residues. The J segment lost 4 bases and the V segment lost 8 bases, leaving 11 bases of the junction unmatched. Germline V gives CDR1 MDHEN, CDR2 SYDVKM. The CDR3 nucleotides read TGTGCCAGCGCCCTCCCGGCGGGAGGGCGAGAGACCCAGTACTTC. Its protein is CASALPAGGRETQYF.

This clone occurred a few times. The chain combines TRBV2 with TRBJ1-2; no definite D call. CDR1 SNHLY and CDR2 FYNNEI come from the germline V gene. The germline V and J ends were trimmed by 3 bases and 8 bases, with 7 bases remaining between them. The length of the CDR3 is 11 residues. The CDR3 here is CASSDQFGYTF. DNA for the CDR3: TGTGCCAGCAGTGACCAATTCGGCTACACCTTC.

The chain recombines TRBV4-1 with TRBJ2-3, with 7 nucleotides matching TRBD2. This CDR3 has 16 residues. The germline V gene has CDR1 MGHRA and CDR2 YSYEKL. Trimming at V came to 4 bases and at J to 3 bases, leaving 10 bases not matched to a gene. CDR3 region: CASSPIGGSVTDTQYF. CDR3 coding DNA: TGCGCCAGCAGCCCGATCGGCGGGAGCGTAACAGATACGCAGTATTTT.

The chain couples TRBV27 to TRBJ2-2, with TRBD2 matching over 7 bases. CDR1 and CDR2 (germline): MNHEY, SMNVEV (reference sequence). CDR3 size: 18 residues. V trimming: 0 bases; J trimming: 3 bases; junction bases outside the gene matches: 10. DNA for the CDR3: TGTGCCAGCAGTTTATCGTTGATCAGGACTAGTGACACCGGGGAGCTGTTTTTT. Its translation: CASSLSLIRTSDTGELFF.

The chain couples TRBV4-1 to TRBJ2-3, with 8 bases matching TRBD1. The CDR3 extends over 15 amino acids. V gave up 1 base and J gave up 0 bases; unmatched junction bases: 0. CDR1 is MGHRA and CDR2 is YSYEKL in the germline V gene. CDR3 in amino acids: CASSQGTGSTDTQYF. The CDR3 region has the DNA TGCGCCAGCAGCCAAGGGACAGGGAGCACAGATACGCAGTATTTT.

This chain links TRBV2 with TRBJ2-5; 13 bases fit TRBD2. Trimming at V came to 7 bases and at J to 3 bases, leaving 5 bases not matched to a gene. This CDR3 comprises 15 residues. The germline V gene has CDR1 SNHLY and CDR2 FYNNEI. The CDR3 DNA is TGTGCCAGCACACCTGGACTAGCGGGAGAAGAGACCCAGTACTTC. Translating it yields CASTPGLAGEETQYF.

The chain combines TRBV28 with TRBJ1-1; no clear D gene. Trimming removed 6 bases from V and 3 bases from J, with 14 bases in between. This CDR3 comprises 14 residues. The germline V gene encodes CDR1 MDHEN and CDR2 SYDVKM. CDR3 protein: CASSPADGYTEAFF. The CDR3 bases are TGTGCCAGCAGCCCAGCGGACGGATACACTGAAGCTTTCTTT.

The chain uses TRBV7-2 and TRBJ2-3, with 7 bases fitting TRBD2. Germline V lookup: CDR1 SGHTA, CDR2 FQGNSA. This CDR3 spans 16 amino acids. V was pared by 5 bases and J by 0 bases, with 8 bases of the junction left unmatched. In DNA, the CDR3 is TGTGCCAGCAGCCCACGGGGAGCGGGGAGCACAGATACGCAGTATTTT. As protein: CASSPRGAGSTDTQYF. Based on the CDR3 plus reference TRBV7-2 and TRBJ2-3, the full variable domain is GAGVSQSPSNKVTEKGKDVELRCDPISGHTALYWYRQSLGQGLEFLIYFQGNSAPDKSGLPSDRFSAERTGGSVSTLTIQRTQQEDSAVYLCASSPRGAGSTDTQYFGPGTRLTVL.

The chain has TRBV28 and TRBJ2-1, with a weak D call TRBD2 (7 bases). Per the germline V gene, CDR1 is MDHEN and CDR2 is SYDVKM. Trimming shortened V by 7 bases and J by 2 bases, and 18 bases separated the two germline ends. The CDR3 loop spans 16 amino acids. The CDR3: CASTKAGHPAYNEQFF. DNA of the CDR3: TGTGCCAGCACCAAAGCGGGACACCCCGCCTACAATGAGCAGTTCTTC.

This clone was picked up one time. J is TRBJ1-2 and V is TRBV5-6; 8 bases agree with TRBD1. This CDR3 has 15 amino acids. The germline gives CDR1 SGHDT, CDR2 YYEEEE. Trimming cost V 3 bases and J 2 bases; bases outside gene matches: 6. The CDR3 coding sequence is TGTGCCAGCAGCTCGGGGACAGGTCGGAACTATGGCTACACCTTC. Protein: CASSSGTGRNYGYTF. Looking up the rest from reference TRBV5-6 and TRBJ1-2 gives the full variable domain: DAGVTQSPTHLIKTRGQQVTLRCSPKSGHDTVSWYQQALGQGPQFIFQYYEEEERQRGNFPDRFSGHQFPNYSSELNVNALLLGDSALYLCASSSGTGRNYGYTFGSGTRLTVV.

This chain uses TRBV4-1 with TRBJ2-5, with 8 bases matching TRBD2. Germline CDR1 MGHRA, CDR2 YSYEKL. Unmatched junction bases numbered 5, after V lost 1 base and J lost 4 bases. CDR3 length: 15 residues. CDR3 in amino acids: CASSQVASGRETQYF. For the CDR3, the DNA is TGCGCCAGCAGCCAAGTCGCCAGCGGGAGAGAGACCCAGTACTTC.

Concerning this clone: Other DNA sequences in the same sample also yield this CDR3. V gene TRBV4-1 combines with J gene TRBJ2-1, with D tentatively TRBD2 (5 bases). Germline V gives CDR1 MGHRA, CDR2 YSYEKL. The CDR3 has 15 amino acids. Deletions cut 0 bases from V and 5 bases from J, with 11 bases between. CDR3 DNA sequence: TGCGCCAGCAGCCAAGACAGCCCGGGGAACAATGAGCAGTTCTTC. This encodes CASSQDSPGNNEQFF.

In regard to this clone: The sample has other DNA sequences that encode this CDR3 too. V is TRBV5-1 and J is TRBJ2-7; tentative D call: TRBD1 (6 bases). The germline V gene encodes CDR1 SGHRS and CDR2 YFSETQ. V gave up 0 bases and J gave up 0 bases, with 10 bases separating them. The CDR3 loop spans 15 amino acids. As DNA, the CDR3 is TGCGCCAGCAGCTTGGGCCAGGGGTCCTCCTACGAGCAGTACTTC. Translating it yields CASSLGQGSSYEQYF.

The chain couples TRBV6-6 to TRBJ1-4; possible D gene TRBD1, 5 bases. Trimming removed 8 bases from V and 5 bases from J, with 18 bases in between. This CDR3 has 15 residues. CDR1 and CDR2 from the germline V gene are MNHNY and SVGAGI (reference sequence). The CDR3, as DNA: TGTGCCAGCCTATTGGGGACCGGGGGGAATGAAAAACTGTTTTTT. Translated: CASLLGTGGNEKLFF.

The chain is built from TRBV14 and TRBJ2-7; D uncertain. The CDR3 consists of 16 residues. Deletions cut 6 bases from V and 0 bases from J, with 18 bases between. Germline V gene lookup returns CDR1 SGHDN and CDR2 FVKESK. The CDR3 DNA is TGTGCCAGCAGTGCAAGAAAAACAGCCCCCTCCTACGAGCAGTACTTC. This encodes CASSARKTAPSYEQYF.

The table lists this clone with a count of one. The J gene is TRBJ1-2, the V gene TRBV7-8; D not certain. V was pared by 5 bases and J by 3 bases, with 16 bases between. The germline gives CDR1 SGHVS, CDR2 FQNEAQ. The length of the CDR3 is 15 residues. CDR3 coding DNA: TGTGCCAGCAGCCTTCTTGAGGGTGTCGACTATGGCTACACCTTC. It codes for CASSLLEGVDYGYTF.

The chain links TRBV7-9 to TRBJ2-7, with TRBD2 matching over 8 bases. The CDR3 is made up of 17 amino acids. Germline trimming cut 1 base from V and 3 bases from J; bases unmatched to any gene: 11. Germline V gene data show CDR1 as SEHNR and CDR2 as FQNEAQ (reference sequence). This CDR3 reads CASSLVLGELAGYEQYF. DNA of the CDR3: TGTGCCAGCAGCTTAGTTCTTGGGGAGCTAGCGGGCTACGAGCAGTACTTC.

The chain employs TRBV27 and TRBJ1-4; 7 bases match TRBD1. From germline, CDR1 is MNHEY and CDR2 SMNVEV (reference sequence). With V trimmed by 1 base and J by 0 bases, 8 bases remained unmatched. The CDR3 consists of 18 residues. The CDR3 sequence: CASSLWKGGLPTNEKLFF. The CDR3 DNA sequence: TGTGCCAGCAGTTTATGGAAAGGGGGCCTACCAACTAATGAAAAACTGTTTTTT.

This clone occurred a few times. The CDR3 is CASSPRYYNEQFF. In nucleotides, the CDR3 is TGTGCCAGCAGTCCGAGATACTACAATGAGCAGTTCTTC. The chain combines TRBV6-5 with TRBJ2-1; D gene unclear. There are 13 residues in the CDR3. Germline-derived CDR1 and CDR2 are MNHEY and SVGAGI. Trimming shortened V by 5 bases and J by 3 bases, and 8 bases separated the two germline ends.

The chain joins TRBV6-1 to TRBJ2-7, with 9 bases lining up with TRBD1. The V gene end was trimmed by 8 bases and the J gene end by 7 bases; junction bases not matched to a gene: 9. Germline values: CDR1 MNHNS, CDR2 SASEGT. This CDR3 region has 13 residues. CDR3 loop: CASLRQGVGEQYF. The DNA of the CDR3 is TGTGCCAGCCTGAGACAGGGGGTGGGGGAGCAGTACTTC.

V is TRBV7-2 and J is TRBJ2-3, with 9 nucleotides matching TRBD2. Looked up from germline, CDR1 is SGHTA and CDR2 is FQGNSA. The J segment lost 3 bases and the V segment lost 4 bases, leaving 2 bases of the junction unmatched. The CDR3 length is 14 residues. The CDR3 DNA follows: TGTGCCAGCAGCTCAGGACTAGCGACAGATACGCAGTATTTT. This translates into CASSSGLATDTQYF. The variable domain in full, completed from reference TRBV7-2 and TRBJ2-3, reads GAGVSQSPSNKVTEKGKDVELRCDPISGHTALYWYRQSLGQGLEFLIYFQGNSAPDKSGLPSDRFSAERTGGSVSTLTIQRTQQEDSAVYLCASSSGLATDTQYFGPGTRLTVL.